Shown below are 18 T cell receptor beta chains from a single sample sequenced in a study of blood T cell repertoires in COVID-19. The table came from immunoSEQ multiplex PCR; TCRdb's copy has only in-frame clones and leaves some out. The table lists approximately 350,000 clones, about 83% of them singletons, with under 3% in the top ten. Material for sequencing was peripheral blood. The receptor set was obtained from a young man with active or convalescent COVID-19.

V and J are TRBV7-2 and TRBJ2-1; TRBD2 matches 8 bases. CDR3 length: 19 residues. Germline V lookup: CDR1 SGHTA, CDR2 FQGNSA. Germline trimming cut 1 base from V and 9 bases from J; bases unmatched to any gene: 20. In DNA, the CDR3 is TGTGCCAGCAGCTTAGGGGGGCCGGGAGGGATGTCAATGGGGCGTGAGCAGTTCTTC. It yields the protein CASSLGGPGGMSMGREQFF.

The CDR3 here is CASSLNRNTGELFF. The CDR3, as DNA: TGTGCCAGCAGTTTAAACAGGAACACCGGGGAGCTGTTTTTT. J is TRBJ2-2 and V is TRBV27, with D uncertain. Germline V gene lookup returns CDR1 MNHEY and CDR2 SMNVEV (reference sequence). This CDR3 has 14 residues. Trimming removed 2 bases at V and 1 base at J, with 5 bases between.

The V call is TRBV5-6, the J call TRBJ2-1, with TRBD1 matching over 7 bases. This CDR3 region has 17 residues. The germline gives CDR1 SGHDT, CDR2 YYEEEE. The V and J ends lost 1 base and 5 bases, in that order; junction bases with no gene match: 12. CDR3 nucleotides: TGTGCCAGCAGCTTGCCTTATCAACAGGGGTCCCACAATGAGCAGTTCTTC. Amino acids: CASSLPYQQGSHNEQFF.

The chain recombines TRBV24-1 with TRBJ2-1; 10 bases fit TRBD2. Germline loops: CDR1 KGHDR, CDR2 SFDVKD. The CDR3 spans 15 residues. Trimming cost V 1 base and J 9 bases; bases outside gene matches: 5. DNA of the CDR3: TGTGCCACCAGTGATTTTTCCCTAGCGGGAGCTGAGCAGTTCTTC. The encoded protein is CATSDFSLAGAEQFF.

The chain is built from TRBV6-4 and TRBJ1-1; D possibly corresponds to TRBD1 (6 bases). CDR3 length: 14 residues. Germline values: CDR1 MRHNA, CDR2 SNTAGT. The V end was cut by 3 bases, the J end by 4 bases, with 12 bases between. CDR3 loop: CASSETGYSTEAFF. The DNA for the CDR3 is TGTGCCAGCAGTGAAACAGGGTATAGCACTGAAGCTTTCTTT.

This chain joins TRBV6-6 and TRBJ1-2; possible D gene TRBD1, 5 bases. CDR3 length: 14 amino acids. The V and J ends lost 5 bases and 4 bases respectively, with 14 bases between them. In germline, CDR1 is MNHNY, CDR2 SVGAGI (reference sequence). This chain's CDR3 is CASSPRQPLYGYTF. Here the CDR3 DNA reads TGTGCCAGCAGTCCTCGACAGCCTCTCTATGGCTACACCTTC.

This chain joins TRBV6-2 or TRBV6-3 and TRBJ1-5; D may be TRBD1 (5 bases). The germline V and J ends were trimmed by 5 bases and 1 base, with 12 bases remaining between them. In germline, CDR1 is MNHEY, CDR2 SVGEGT. This CDR3 comprises 15 residues. This CDR3 is CASSPGGGSNQPQHF. Written as DNA, the CDR3 is TGTGCCAGCAGTCCCGGGGGGGGGAGCAATCAGCCCCAGCATTTT.

CDR3 sequence: CASSRDIATNEKLFF. CDR3 nucleotide sequence: TGTGCCAGCAGCCGAGACATCGCAACTAATGAAAAACTGTTTTTT. The rearrangement uses TRBV11-2 and TRBJ1-4, with D hard to call. V was pared by 5 bases and J by 0 bases, with 10 bases between. This CDR3 has 15 residues. Looked up from germline, CDR1 is SGHAT and CDR2 is FQNNGV.

The chain is built from TRBV7-9 and TRBJ1-4; a weak D match, TRBD1 (5 bases). Germline CDR1 SEHNR, CDR2 FQNEAQ (reference sequence). Trimming cost V 5 bases and J 6 bases, with 13 bases left between them. This CDR3 comprises 14 residues. This CDR3 reads CASSQGQGDEKLFF. The CDR3 bases are TGTGCCAGCAGCCAAGGGCAGGGCGATGAAAAACTGTTTTTT.

This chain connects TRBV30 to TRBJ1-1; D uncertain. This CDR3 region has 11 residues. Germline CDR1 is GTSNPN and CDR2 is SVGIG (reference sequence). The germline V and J ends were trimmed by 2 bases and 6 bases, with 7 bases remaining between them. The CDR3 loop reads CAWSRSAEAFF. The CDR3 nucleotides read TGTGCCTGGAGTAGGAGCGCTGAAGCTTTCTTT.

The chain uses TRBV9 and TRBJ1-1, with unresolved D. Trimming left V 3 bases short and J 0 bases short, with 3 bases between. The germline V gene has CDR1 SGDLS and CDR2 YYNGEE. This CDR3 is 12 amino acids long. As DNA, the CDR3 is TGTGCCAGCAGCGGGCTGAACACTGAAGCTTTCTTT. Protein sequence: CASSGLNTEAFF.

The chain uses TRBV18 and TRBJ1-1; D is unresolved. This CDR3 comprises 14 residues. V lost 3 bases and J lost 0, with 8 bases in between. Germline values: CDR1 KGHSH, CDR2 LQKENI. DNA of the CDR3: TGTGCCAGCTCACCCGAGCGTATGAACACTGAAGCTTTCTTT. Its translation: CASSPERMNTEAFF.

This clone was seen a handful of times. The chain joins TRBV27 to TRBJ2-7; 11 bases fit TRBD2. CDR1 and CDR2 from the germline V gene are MNHEY and SMNVEV (reference sequence). CDR3 length: 14 residues. The trim removed 3 bases at V and 2 bases at J, leaving 0 bases unmatched. The CDR3 protein is CASSLGLAAYEQYF. The CDR3 nucleotides are TGTGCCAGCAGTTTGGGACTAGCGGCCTACGAGCAGTACTTC.

The CDR3: CASSIRLAGVGPYNEQFF. CDR3 nucleotides: TGTGCCAGTAGTATCAGGCTAGCGGGGGTGGGACCTTACAATGAGCAGTTCTTC. The chain links TRBV19 to TRBJ2-1; 10 positions agree with TRBD2. With 3 bases clipped from V and 4 bases from J, the junction kept 12 bases outside the gene matches. CDR3 length: 18 residues. Germline V gene lookup returns CDR1 LNHDA and CDR2 SQIVND (reference sequence).

The chain combines TRBV30 with TRBJ1-5, with 7 bases aligning to TRBD1. The length of the CDR3 is 13 residues. J gave up 10 bases and V 0 bases, and 6 bases lay outside the gene matches. Germline V gene sequence: CDR1 GTSNPN, CDR2 SVGIG (reference sequence). CDR3 sequence (DNA): TGTGCCTGGAGTGTGGGGGACAGTCAACCCCAGCATTTT. Amino acids: CAWSVGDSQPQHF.

V is TRBV20-1 and J is TRBJ1-2; 9 bases are a match to TRBD1. Per germline, CDR1 DFQATT and CDR2 SNEGSKA (reference sequence). Trimming cost V 7 bases and J 6 bases; bases outside gene matches: 3. The CDR3 totals 11 residues. The chain's CDR3 is CSVRTGDGYTF. CDR3 DNA: TGCAGTGTTCGGACAGGGGATGGCTACACCTTC.

This clone was detected many times. This chain joins TRBV27 and TRBJ1-5; a weak D match, TRBD1 (6 bases). The germline V gene encodes CDR1 MNHEY and CDR2 SMNVEV (reference sequence). The germline V and J ends were trimmed by 3 bases and 6 bases, with 9 bases remaining between them. CDR3 size: 13 residues. The CDR3 is CASSFRGRQPQHF. Written as DNA, the CDR3 is TGTGCCAGCAGTTTCAGGGGACGTCAGCCCCAGCATTTT.

The chain joins TRBV4-2 to TRBJ2-4; 13 positions match TRBD2. The CDR3 totals 20 residues. V shed 0 bases, J shed 0 bases, and the junction held 8 bases outside the gene matches. The germline CDR1 and CDR2 sequences are LGHNA and YNFKEQ. The CDR3 is CASSQDRGLAGSLAKNIQYF. The CDR3 nucleotides are TGTGCCAGCAGCCAAGATAGGGGACTAGCGGGATCTCTAGCCAAAAACATTCAGTACTTC.